This TCR beta chain was observed in a study of response to subunit inactivated influenza vaccine. Overall study findings and caveats: The authors suggested that few new T cells are recruited per seasonal influenza vaccination.

The V end was cut by 2 bases, the J end by 4 bases, with 26 bases between. The germline V gene encodes CDR1 DFQATT and CDR2 SNEGSKA (reference sequence). The CDR3 has 18 amino acids. This clonotype was seen ten or more times. Its antigen is still unknown. TCRdb reprocessed the RT-PCR reads with MiXCR, giving one entry per CDR3 protein. The sample includes about 700,000 distinct CDR3 sequences, around 14% of them seen just once. J is TRBJ1-1 and V is TRBV20-1; possibly TRBD1 for D (5 bases). The clonotype originates from a man aged 45-60 years who received an inactivated influenza vaccine. The input for sequencing was PBMCs from blood, taken roughly 15 days before vaccination. The CDR3 sequence is CSARSSGAGPGISTEAFF. Here the CDR3 DNA reads TGCAGTGCTAGAAGTTCTGGGGCAGGCCCAGGTATCAGCACTGAAGCTTTCTTT.